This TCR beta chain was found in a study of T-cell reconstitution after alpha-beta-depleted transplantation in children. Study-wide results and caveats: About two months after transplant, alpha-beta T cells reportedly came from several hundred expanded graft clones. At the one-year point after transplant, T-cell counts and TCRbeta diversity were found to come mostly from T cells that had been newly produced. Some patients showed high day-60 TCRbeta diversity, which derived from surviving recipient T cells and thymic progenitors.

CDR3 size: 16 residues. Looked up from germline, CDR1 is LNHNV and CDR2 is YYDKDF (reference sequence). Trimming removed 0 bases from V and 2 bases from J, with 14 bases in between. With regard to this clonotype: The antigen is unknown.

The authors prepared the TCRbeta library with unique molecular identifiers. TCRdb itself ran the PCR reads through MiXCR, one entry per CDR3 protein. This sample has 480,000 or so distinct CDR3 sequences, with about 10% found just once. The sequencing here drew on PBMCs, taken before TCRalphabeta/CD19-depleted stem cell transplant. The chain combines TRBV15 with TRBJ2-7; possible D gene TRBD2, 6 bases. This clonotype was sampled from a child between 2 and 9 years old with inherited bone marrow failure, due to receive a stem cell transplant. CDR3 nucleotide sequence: TGTGCCACCAGCAGAGATCTGGGACTGCCAGCCTACGAGCAGTACTTC. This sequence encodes CATSRDLGLPAYEQYF.